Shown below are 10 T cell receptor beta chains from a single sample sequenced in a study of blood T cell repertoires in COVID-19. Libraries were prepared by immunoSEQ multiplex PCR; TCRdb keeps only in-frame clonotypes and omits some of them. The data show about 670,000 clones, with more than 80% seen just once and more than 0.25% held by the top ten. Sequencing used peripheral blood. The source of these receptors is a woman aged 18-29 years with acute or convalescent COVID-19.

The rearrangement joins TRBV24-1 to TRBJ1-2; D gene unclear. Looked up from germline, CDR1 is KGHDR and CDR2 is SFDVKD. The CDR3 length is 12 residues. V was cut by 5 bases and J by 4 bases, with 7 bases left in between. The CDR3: CATSGFGYGYTF. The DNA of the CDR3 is TGTGCCACCAGTGGGTTCGGCTATGGCTACACCTTC.

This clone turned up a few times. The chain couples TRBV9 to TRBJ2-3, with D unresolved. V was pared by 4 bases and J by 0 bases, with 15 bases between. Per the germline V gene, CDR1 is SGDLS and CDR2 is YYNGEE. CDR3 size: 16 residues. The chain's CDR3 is CASSPLSASSTDTQYF. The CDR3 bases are TGTGCCAGCAGCCCCCTTAGTGCCTCTAGCACAGATACGCAGTATTTT.

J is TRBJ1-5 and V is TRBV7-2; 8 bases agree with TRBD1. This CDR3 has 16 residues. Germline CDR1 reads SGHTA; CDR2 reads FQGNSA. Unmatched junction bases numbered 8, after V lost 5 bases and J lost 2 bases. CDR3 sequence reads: CASSPRTGTGNQPQHF. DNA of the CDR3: TGTGCCAGCAGCCCACGGACAGGGACGGGCAATCAGCCCCAGCATTTT. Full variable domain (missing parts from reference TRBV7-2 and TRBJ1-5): GAGVSQSPSNKVTEKGKDVELRCDPISGHTALYWYRQSLGQGLEFLIYFQGNSAPDKSGLPSDRFSAERTGGSVSTLTIQRTQQEDSAVYLCASSPRTGTGNQPQHFGDGTRLSIL.

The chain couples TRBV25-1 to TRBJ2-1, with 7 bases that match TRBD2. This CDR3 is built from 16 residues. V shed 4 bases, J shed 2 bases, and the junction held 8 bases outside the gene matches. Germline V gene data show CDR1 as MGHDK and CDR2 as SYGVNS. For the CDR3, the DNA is TGTGCCAGCAGTGGGGCAATGGGAGGGACCTACAATGAGCAGTTCTTC. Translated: CASSGAMGGTYNEQFF.

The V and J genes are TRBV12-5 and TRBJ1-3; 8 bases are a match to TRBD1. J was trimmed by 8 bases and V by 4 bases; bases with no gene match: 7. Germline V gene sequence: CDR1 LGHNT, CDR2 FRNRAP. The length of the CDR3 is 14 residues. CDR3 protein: CASGSPGGTDTIYF. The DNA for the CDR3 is TGTGCTAGTGGTTCCCCAGGGGGCACTGACACCATATATTTT.

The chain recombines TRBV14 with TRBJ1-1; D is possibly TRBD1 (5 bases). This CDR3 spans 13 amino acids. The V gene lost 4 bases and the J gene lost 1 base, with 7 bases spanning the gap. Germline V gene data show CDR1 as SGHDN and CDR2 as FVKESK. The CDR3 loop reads CASSRGRNTEAFF. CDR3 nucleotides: TGTGCCAGCAGCCGGGGCAGGAACACTGAAGCTTTCTTT.

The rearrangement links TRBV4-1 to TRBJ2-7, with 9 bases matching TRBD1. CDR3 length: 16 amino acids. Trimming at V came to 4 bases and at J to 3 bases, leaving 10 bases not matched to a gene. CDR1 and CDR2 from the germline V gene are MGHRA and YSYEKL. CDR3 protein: CASSPPPGQGGYEQYF. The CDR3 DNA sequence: TGCGCCAGCAGCCCTCCACCGGGACAGGGAGGCTACGAGCAGTACTTC.

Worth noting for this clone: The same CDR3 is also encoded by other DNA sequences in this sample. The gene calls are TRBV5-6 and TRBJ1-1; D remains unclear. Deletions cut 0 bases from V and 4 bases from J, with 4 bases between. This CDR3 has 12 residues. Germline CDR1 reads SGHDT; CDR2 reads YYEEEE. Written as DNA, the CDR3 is TGTGCCAGCAGCTTGGGGAGCACTGAAGCTTTCTTT. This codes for CASSLGSTEAFF.

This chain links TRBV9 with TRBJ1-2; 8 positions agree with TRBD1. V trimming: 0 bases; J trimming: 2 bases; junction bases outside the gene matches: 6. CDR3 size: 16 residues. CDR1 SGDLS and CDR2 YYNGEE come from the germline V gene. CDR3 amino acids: CASSVGGGQGNYGYTF. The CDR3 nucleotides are TGTGCCAGCAGCGTAGGAGGAGGACAGGGAAACTATGGCTACACCTTC.

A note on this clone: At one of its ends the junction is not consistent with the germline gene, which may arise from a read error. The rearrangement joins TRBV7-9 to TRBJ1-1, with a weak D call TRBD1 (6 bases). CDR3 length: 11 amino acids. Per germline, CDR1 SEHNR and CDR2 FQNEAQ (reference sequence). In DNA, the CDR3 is TGTGCCAGCAGCTTGGATCCCGGACAGAAGTTT. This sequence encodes CASSLDPGQKF.